These T cell receptor beta chains were read from a single sample in a study of identical twins. From the 5' RACE reads, TCRdb called clonotypes with MiXCR, one entry per CDR3 protein. This sample yields some 1,600,000 distinct CDR3 sequences, of which less than 35% are seen a single time; about 0.27% belongs to the top ten. Sequenced input: cord blood. These receptors originate from a newborn girl in good health. CDR3s include the opening cysteine and the closing phenylalanine or tryptophan. D genes are given only for firm matches. Expanded clones are given a class, and other clones once, few, many or no size at all.

J | D | size | V | DNA | CDR3
TRBJ1-5 | - | once | TRBV27 | TGTGCCAGCAGTCCCGACATGGGCAATCAGCCCCAGCATTTT | CASSPDMGNQPQHF
TRBJ2-5 | TRBD2 | few | TRBV5-1 | TGCGCCAGCAGCCATGGAGCGGGGCAAGAGACCCAGTACTTC | CASSHGAGQETQYF
TRBJ2-1 | - | many | TRBV5-1 | TGCGCCAGCAGCTTGACCGTTTTCAGAGAGCAGTTCTTC | CASSLTVFREQFF
TRBJ2-3 | - | few | TRBV27 | TGTGCCAGCAGCTCCGTGGCCTACACAGATACGCAGTATTTT | CASSSVAYTDTQYF
TRBJ2-1 | TRBD2 | - | TRBV25-1 | TGTGCCAGCAGTGATATGGGTAGGACTAGCGGATACTCCTACAATGAGCAGTTCTTC | CASSDMGRTSGYSYNEQFF
TRBJ2-7 | TRBD2 | - | TRBV11-1 | TGTGCCAGCAGCTTAGTTTCGACTAGCGGCCTCTCCTACGAGCAGTACTTC | CASSLVSTSGLSYEQYF
TRBJ1-2 | - | few | TRBV12-3/TRBV12-4 | TGTGCCAGCAGTCCTGGGACATATAATACCTATGGCTACACCTTC | CASSPGTYNTYGYTF
TRBJ2-1 | TRBD1 | - | TRBV5-1 | TGCGCCAGCAGCCAAAGCCCCCTAGACAGGGATGAGCAGTTCTTC | CASSQSPLDRDEQFF
TRBJ2-2 | - | few | TRBV5-1 | TGCGCCAGCAACCCCGGACAGATGAACACCGGGGAGCTGTTTTTT | CASNPGQMNTGELFF
TRBJ1-6 | - | - | TRBV25-1 | TGTGCCAGCAGTGAATCCCCGAAAGACACGAATTCACCCCTCCACTTT | CASSESPKDTNSPLHF
TRBJ2-1 | - | - | TRBV20-1 | TGCAGTGCTAGTGCGACCGGGACCCTTAACTCCTACAATGAGCAGTTCTTC | CSASATGTLNSYNEQFF
TRBJ2-7 | - | - | TRBV4-2 | TGTGCCAGCAGCCACCGCACACAGGGATCCTACGAGCAGTACTTC | CASSHRTQGSYEQYF
TRBJ2-5 | - | - | TRBV6-2/TRBV6-3 | TGTGCCAGCAGCTTACTAGTGAGGGGGAGGTACAATGAGCAGTACTTC | CASSLLVRGRYNEQYF
TRBJ2-3 | - | - | TRBV10-3 | TGTGCCATCAGGGGACAATCGGGTGCAGATACGCAGTATTTT | CAIRGQSGADTQYF
TRBJ2-7 | TRBD2 | few | TRBV7-2 | TGTGCCAGCAGCACGGACCGGGGGGCCTACGAGCAGTACTTC | CASSTDRGAYEQYF
TRBJ2-7 | TRBD1 | few | TRBV20-1 | TGCAGTGCTAGAGGGACAGGGACACTCTCCTACGAGCAGTACTTC | CSARGTGTLSYEQYF
TRBJ2-1 | - | few | TRBV12-3/TRBV12-4 | TGTGCCAGCAGTTCCGACGGGCTCCCCAATGAGCAGTTCTTC | CASSSDGLPNEQFF